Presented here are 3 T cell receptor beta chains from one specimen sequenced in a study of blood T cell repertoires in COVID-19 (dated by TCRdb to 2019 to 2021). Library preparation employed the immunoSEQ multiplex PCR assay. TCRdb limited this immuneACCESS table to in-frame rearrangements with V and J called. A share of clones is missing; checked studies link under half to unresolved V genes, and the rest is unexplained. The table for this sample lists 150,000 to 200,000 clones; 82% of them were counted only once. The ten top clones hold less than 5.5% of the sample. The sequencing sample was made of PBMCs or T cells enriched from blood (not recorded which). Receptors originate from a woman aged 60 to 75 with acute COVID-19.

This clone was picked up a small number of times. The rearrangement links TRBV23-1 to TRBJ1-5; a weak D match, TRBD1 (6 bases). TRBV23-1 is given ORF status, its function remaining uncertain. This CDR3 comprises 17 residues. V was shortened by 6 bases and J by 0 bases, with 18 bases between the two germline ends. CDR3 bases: TGCGCCAGCAGCCTAATTGATATGACAGGTAGCAATCAGCCCCAGCATTTT. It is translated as CASSLIDMTGSNQPQHF.

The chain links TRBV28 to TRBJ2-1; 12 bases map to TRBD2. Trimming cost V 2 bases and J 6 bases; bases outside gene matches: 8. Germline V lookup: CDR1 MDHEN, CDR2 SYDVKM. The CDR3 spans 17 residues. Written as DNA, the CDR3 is TGTGCCAGCAGTTTAGTGGTCGGACTAGCGGGGCCCAATGAGCAGTTCTTC. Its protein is CASSLVVGLAGPNEQFF.

CDR3 region: CASSLVAFNQPQHF. In DNA form, the CDR3 reads TGTGCCAGCAGCTTAGTGGCCTTCAATCAGCCCCAGCATTTT. The chain carries TRBV7-8 and TRBJ1-5; no firm D call. Trimming shortened V by 1 base and J by 3 bases, and 7 bases separated the two germline ends. The CDR3 sequence is 14 residues long. In germline, CDR1 is SGHVS, CDR2 FQNEAQ.